This is a list of T cell receptor beta chains from one sample in a study of regulatory T cells in long-lasting Graves disease. Each CDR3 protein gets one entry after TCRdb re-called the multiplex PCR reads with MiXCR. The sample has about 460,000 distinct CDR3 sequences; 20% to 25% are singletons. This material consisted of peripheral blood mononuclear cells (PBMCs), taken when the disease was refractory, from a patient treated with antithyroid drugs. The source of these receptors is a female donor with Graves disease. The conserved cysteine and the conserved F or W are not part of the CDR3 here. Some rows have no size entry. The others give once, few or many, or a class for an expanded clone.

clone_size	cdr3_length	v_call	j_call	cdr3_aa
-	13	TRBV19	TRBJ1-1	ASRPRGTASTEAF
many	10	TRBV6-1	TRBJ2-7	ASGPGGIEQY
many	14	TRBV27	TRBJ1-2	ASTSLTGGAHYGYT
-	14	TRBV3-1	TRBJ2-5	ASSQDRRTPLNTQY
few	13	TRBV7-2	TRBJ2-7	ASSPAGGRPYEQY
many	11	TRBV7-3	TRBJ2-7	ASSLSYNGEQY
-	13	TRBV7-6	TRBJ1-4	ASSADILVGEKLF
-	15	TRBV7-2	TRBJ2-3	ASSSTGNPISTDTQY
many	9	TRBV28	TRBJ2-7	ASSSQWEQY
many	18	TRBV6-1	TRBJ2-2	ASSTILRLRQGGNTGELF
once	13	TRBV5-1	TRBJ2-1	ASSFRGTNFDEQF
-	10	TRBV12-3/TRBV12-4	TRBJ1-6	ASSTSNSPLH
-	11	TRBV15	TRBJ2-3	ATSTRGTDTQY
-	11	TRBV7-7	TRBJ2-7	ASSPSGKNEQY
few	15	TRBV28	TRBJ2-3	ASSHPPGQGLGGTQY
-	14	TRBV4-2	TRBJ1-5	ASSQGATATNQPQH
few	15	TRBV14	TRBJ1-1	ASSQERAGLMLAEAF
-	11	TRBV6-2/TRBV6-3	TRBJ2-7	ASTRASSYEQY
-	14	TRBV7-2	TRBJ2-5	ASSLVDQGTQETQY
many	9	TRBV7-9	TRBJ1-1	SLSLGTEAF
many	13	TRBV7-8	TRBJ1-5	ASSALGGQGQPQH
many	11	TRBV27	TRBJ1-1	ASTEGFGTEAF
many	13	TRBV28	TRBJ2-7	ASSPIRVVPYEQY
many	14	TRBV2	TRBJ2-5	ASSERGTDRQETQY
many	10	TRBV29-1	TRBJ2-5	SVRTDQETQY
-	16	TRBV10-3	TRBJ2-5	AISESLTLVAAQETQY
few	12	TRBV19	TRBJ2-2	ASRRDRATGELF
many	12	TRBV5-1	TRBJ1-1	ASSGTGGRTEAF
-	14	TRBV13	TRBJ2-5	ASSLGDRASQETQY
few	9	TRBV29-1	TRBJ1-1	SVEQPPEAF
-	13	TRBV10-3	TRBJ1-6	AISQGQGNNSPLH
-	11	TRBV30	TRBJ2-7	AWSAGANYEQY
many	13	TRBV11-1	TRBJ1-1	ASSYYTGVATEAF
-	12	TRBV7-9	TRBJ2-5	ASRLGGTQETQY
many	12	TRBV27	TRBJ1-1	ASSPGQMNTEAF
-	10	TRBV7-9	TRBJ2-2	ASAWKPGELF
many	12	TRBV27	TRBJ2-7	ASSLVGDAHEQY
-	10	TRBV6-1	TRBJ2-3	ASRGGADTQY
-	12	TRBV6-2/TRBV6-3	TRBJ2-7	ASNLARGGYEQY
-	11	TRBV7-2	TRBJ2-1	ASSLGPNNEQF
-	13	TRBV7-2	TRBJ2-7	ASSLGTGSYYEQY
many	14	TRBV12-3/TRBV12-4	TRBJ2-2	ASSWTSGGNTGELF
-	15	TRBV6-2/TRBV6-3	TRBJ1-5	ASSYPGQGYSNQPQH
-	13	TRBV9	TRBJ1-1	ASSVDGTRNTEAF
-	15	TRBV30	TRBJ1-5	AWSVQFGTASNQPQH
many	11	TRBV6-2/TRBV6-3	TRBJ2-7	ASSWAVSYEQY
-	14	TRBV6-1	TRBJ1-6	ASSLGTGGYNSPLH
many	12	TRBV6-2/TRBV6-3	TRBJ1-2	ASSYRGTNYGYT
many	15	TRBV6-2/TRBV6-3	TRBJ2-7	ASSYPPLLAGGYEQY
-	12	TRBV7-6	TRBJ1-6	ASSLSTAGSPLH
few	13	TRBV20-1	TRBJ2-7	SARDNRGSSYEQY
few	11	TRBV27	TRBJ2-7	ASSLWSGDEQY
-	12	TRBV9	TRBJ2-5	ASSVDGSKETQY
many	13	TRBV11-2	TRBJ1-1	ASSLDGGPNTEAF